The present entry profiles one TCR beta chain with its context. Its target is unknown. These data belong to a study of vaccination and CD4 T cells after COVID-19. The sample's treatment: roughly nine-day PBMC culture with coronavirus spike peptide pools or control peptides (ViraFEST assay). After being plated at a few million per well, PBMCs were cultured with about 10 IU/ml IL-2 and roughly 10 ug/ml peptide pools. The Oncomine TCR Beta short-read assay was applied to DNA of cultured CD4+ T cells. Via MiXCR, TCRdb re-called the PCR reads, giving one row per CDR3 protein. The sample contains around 21,000 distinct CDR3 sequences, about 56% of which appear only once. The J segment lost 9 bases and the V segment lost 4 bases, leaving 5 bases of the junction unmatched. The germline CDR1 and CDR2 sequences are LNHDA and SQIVND (reference sequence). The CDR3 loop spans 14 amino acids.

V is TRBV19 and J is TRBJ1-6; TRBD1 agrees at 8 bases. What was sequenced was CD4+ T cells from blood, cultured in vitro. This clonotype was sampled from a human donor who had recovered from COVID-19. DNA of the CDR3: TGTGCCAGTAGTACCGGACAGGGACGTTCACCCCTCCACTTT. Translation gives CASSTGQGRSPLHF.